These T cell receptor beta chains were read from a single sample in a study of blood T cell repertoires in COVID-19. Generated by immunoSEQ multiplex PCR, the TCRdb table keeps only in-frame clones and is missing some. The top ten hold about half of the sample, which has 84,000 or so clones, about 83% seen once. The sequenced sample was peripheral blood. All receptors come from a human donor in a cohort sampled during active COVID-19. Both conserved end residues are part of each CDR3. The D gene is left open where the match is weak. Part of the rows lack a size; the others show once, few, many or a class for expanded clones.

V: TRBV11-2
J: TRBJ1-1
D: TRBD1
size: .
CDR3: CASSLGDRNTEAFF
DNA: TGTGCCAGCAGCTTAGGGGACAGAAACACTGAAGCTTTCTTT

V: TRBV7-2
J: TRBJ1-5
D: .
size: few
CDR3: CASSLIGARQPQHF
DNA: TGTGCCAGCAGCTTAATTGGGGCTCGACAGCCCCAGCATTTT

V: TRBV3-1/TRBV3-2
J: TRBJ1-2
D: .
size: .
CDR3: CASSQAGGYGYTF
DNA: TGTGCCAGCAGCCAAGCGGGGGGCTATGGCTACACCTTC

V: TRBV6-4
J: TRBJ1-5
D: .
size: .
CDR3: CASKRWRQPQHF
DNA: TGTGCCAGCAAAAGATGGCGGCAGCCCCAGCATTTT

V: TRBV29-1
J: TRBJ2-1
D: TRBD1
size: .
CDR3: CSVSPLITGDDEQFF
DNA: TGCAGCGTATCCCCATTGATCACAGGGGACGATGAGCAGTTCTTC

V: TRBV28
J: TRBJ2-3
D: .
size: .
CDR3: CASTKPGRGSDTQYF
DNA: TGTGCCAGCACCAAACCGGGCAGGGGATCAGATACGCAGTATTTT

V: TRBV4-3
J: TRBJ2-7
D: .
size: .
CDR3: CASSQLRVPVYEQYF
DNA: TGCGCCAGCAGCCAACTCCGGGTCCCCGTATACGAGCAGTACTTC

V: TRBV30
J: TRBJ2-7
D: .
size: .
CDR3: CAWSGVRTYEQYF
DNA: TGTGCCTGGAGTGGCGTCCGCACCTACGAGCAGTACTTC

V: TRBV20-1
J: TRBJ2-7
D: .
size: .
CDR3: CSSSRAYEQYF
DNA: TGCAGTTCGTCGAGGGCCTACGAGCAGTACTTC

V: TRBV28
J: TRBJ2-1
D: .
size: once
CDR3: CASSSGGALVHEQFF
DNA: TGTGCCAGCAGTTCCGGAGGAGCCCTGGTACATGAGCAGTTCTTC

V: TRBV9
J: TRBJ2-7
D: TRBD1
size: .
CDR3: CASSPRQGAAYEQYF
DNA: TGTGCCAGCAGCCCCCGACAGGGGGCGGCCTACGAGCAGTACTTC

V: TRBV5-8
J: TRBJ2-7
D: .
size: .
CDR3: CASSSLGTKTYEQYF
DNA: TGTGCCAGCAGCTCCTTAGGGACAAAGACCTACGAGCAGTACTTC

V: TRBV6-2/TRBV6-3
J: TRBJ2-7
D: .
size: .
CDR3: CASSYPPGSPYEQYF
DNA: TGTGCCAGCAGTTACCCTCCGGGAAGTCCCTACGAGCAGTACTTC

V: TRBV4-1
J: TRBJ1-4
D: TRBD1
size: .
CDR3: CASSRGQVESEKLFF
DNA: TGCGCCAGCAGCCGAGGACAGGTTGAAAGTGAAAAACTGTTTTTT

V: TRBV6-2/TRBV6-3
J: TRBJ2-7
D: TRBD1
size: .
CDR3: CASSYPRRQGLHEQYF
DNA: TGTGCCAGCAGTTACCCGAGGCGACAGGGGTTGCACGAGCAGTACTTC

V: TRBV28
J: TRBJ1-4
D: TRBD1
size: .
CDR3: CASSLGGAGEKLFF
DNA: TGTGCCAGCAGTCTAGGGGGCGCGGGTGAAAAACTGTTTTTT

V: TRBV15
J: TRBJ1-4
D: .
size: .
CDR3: CATSRDQGREKLFF
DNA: TGTGCCACCAGCAGAGATCAGGGTCGGGAAAAACTGTTTTTT

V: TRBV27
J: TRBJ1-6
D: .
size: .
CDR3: CASSLTGFGSPLHF
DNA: TGTGCCAGCAGTTTAACAGGGTTTGGTTCACCCCTCCACTTT

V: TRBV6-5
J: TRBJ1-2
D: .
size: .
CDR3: CASRNGGALGYTF
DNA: TGTGCCAGCAGAAACGGGGGGGCATTGGGCTACACCTTC

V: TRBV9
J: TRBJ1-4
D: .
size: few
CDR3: CASSVGGRSNEKLFF
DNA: TGTGCCAGCAGCGTAGGGGGGAGGTCTAATGAAAAACTGTTTTTT

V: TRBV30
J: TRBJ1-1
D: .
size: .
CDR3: CAWNPSGNTEAFF
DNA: TGTGCCTGGAATCCCTCGGGGAACACTGAAGCTTTCTTT

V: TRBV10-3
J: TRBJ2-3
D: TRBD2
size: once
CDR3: CAISESGEGRDTQYF
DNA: TGTGCCATCAGTGAGTCCGGGGAGGGCCGTGATACGCAGTATTTT

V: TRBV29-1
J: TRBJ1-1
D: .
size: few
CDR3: CSVNTGTEAFF
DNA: TGCAGCGTTAACACAGGCACTGAAGCTTTCTTT

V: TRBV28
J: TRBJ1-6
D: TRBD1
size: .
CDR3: CASSRQGSSYNSPLHF
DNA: TGTGCCAGCAGTCGACAGGGGAGCTCCTATAATTCACCCCTCCACTTT

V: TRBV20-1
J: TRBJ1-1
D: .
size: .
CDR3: CSASVTTGADTEAFF
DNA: TGCAGTGCTAGTGTTACCACCGGAGCGGACACTGAAGCTTTCTTT

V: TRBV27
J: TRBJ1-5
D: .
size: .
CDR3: CASSYRDSNQPQHF
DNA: TGTGCCAGCAGCTACAGGGATAGCAATCAGCCCCAGCATTTT

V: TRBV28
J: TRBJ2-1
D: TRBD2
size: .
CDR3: CASSSLTSGSYNEQFF
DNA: TGTGCCAGCAGTTCACTGACTAGCGGGAGCTACAATGAGCAGTTCTTC

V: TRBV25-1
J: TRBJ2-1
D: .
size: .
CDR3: CASSPNTREGGNEQFF
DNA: TGTGCCAGCAGTCCGAATACTAGAGAAGGAGGCAATGAGCAGTTCTTC

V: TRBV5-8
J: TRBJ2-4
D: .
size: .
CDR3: CASSLGSLAKNIQYF
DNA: TGTGCCAGCAGCTTGGGGAGTTTAGCCAAAAACATTCAGTACTTC

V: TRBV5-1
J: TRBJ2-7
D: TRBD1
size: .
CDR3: CASSSGQAGGEQYF
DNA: TGCGCCAGCAGCTCAGGACAGGCAGGTGGGGAGCAGTACTTC

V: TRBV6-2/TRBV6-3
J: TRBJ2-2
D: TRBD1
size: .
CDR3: CASSSRDRNTGELFF
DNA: TGTGCCAGCAGTTCTCGGGACAGGAACACCGGGGAGCTGTTTTTT

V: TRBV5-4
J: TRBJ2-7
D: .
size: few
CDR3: CASSRSDAGQLWEQYF
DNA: TGTGCCAGCAGCCGATCCGACGCTGGACAGCTTTGGGAGCAGTACTTC

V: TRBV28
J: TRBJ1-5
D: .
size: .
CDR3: CASRRQNNQPQHF
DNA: TGTGCCAGCAGGAGGCAGAACAATCAGCCCCAGCATTTT

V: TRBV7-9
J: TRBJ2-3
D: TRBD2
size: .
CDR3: CASSLGLAGRTDTQYF
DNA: TGTGCCAGCAGCTTAGGGTTAGCGGGCCGCACAGATACGCAGTATTTT

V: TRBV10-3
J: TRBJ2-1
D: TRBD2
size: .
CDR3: CAISFSGRDNEQFF
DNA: TGTGCCATCAGTTTTAGCGGGAGGGATAATGAGCAGTTCTTC

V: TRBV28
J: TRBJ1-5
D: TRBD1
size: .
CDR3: CASRPGTANQPQHF
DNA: TGTGCCAGCAGACCCGGGACAGCAAATCAGCCCCAGCATTTT

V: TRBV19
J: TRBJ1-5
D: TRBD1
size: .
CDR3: CAAQRDGTGGRVGQPQHF
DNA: TGTGCCGCCCAGCGGGACGGGACAGGGGGTCGGGTTGGTCAGCCCCAGCATTTT

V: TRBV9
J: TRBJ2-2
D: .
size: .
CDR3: CASSVDYTGELFF
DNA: TGTGCCAGCAGCGTAGACTACACCGGGGAGCTGTTTTTT

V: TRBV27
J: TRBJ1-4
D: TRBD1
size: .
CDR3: CASSRTGVGEKLFF
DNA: TGTGCCAGCAGCCGTACAGGGGTGGGTGAAAAACTGTTTTTT

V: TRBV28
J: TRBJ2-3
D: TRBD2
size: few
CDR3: CASSRSGGDTQYF
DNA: TGTGCCAGCAGTCGCAGCGGGGGAGATACGCAGTATTTT

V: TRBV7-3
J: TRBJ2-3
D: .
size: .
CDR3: CASSMDWSTDTQYF
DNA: TGTGCCAGCAGCATGGACTGGAGCACAGATACGCAGTATTTT

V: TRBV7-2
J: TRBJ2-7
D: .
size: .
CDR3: CASSLESGLSSYEQYF
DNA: TGTGCCAGCAGCTTAGAAAGCGGACTAAGCTCCTACGAGCAGTACTTC

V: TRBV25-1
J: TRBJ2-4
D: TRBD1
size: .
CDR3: CASGEWDRGKNIQYF
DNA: TGTGCCAGCGGTGAGTGGGACAGGGGCAAAAACATTCAGTACTTC

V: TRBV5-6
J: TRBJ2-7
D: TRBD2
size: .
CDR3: CASSYRTSGRRSYEQYF
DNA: TGTGCCAGCAGCTACCGGACTAGCGGGAGGAGAAGCTACGAGCAGTACTTC

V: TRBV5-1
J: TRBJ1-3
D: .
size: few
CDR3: CASSAGAGGNTIYF
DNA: TGCGCCAGCAGCGCAGGGGCTGGTGGAAACACCATATATTTT

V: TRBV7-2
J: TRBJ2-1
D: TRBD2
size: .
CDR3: CASSLTGTSFPNEQFF
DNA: TGTGCCAGCAGCCTTACCGGGACTAGCTTCCCAAATGAGCAGTTCTTC

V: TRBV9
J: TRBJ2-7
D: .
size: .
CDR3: CASSVEARAFSYEQYF
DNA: TGTGCCAGCAGCGTAGAGGCGCGGGCCTTCTCCTACGAGCAGTACTTC

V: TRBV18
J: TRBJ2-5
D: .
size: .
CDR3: CASSPLSADWETQYF
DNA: TGTGCCAGCTCACCATTATCTGCGGATTGGGAGACCCAGTACTTC

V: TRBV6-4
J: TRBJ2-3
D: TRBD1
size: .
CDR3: CASNKGTEDTDTQYF
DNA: TGTGCCAGCAATAAAGGGACAGAGGACACAGATACGCAGTATTTT

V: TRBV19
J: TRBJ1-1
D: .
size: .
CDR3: CASSMARGGRTEAFF
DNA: TGTGCCAGTAGTATGGCACGGGGGGGTCGGACTGAAGCTTTCTTT